The 15 T cell receptor beta chains below come from one sample, sequenced in a study of shared clonotypes between healthy human individuals. TCRdb keeps only in-frame clones here, not all; method: immunoSEQ multiplex PCR. The table shows fewer than 1.6 million clones, with approximately 98.5% occurring only once. Sample: naive CD4+ T cells sorted from blood. Subset given: CD45RA+ positively selected. The receptors shown here come from a man aged 25-40 years in good health.

CDR3 nucleotides: TGTGCCAGCAGCGTAGTAGCGGGAGAGTACAATGAGCAGTTCTTC. It is translated as CASSVVAGEYNEQFF. The V call is TRBV9, the J call TRBJ2-1; 9 bases line up with TRBD2. The CDR3 consists of 15 residues. Unmatched junction bases numbered 2, after V lost 0 bases and J lost 4 bases. The germline gives CDR1 SGDLS, CDR2 YYNGEE.

This chain connects TRBV29-1 to TRBJ1-5, with TRBD1 as a possible D gene (5 bases). Per germline, CDR1 SQVTM and CDR2 ANQGSEA. V lost 4 bases and J lost 8, with 15 bases in between. The CDR3 runs to 13 residues. CDR3: CSVAPGPLEPQHF. The DNA for the CDR3 is TGCAGCGTTGCGCCAGGGCCGTTGGAGCCCCAGCATTTT. Supplemented by reference TRBV29-1 and TRBJ1-5, the full variable domain reads SAVISQKPSRDICQRGTSLTIQCQVDSQVTMMFWYRQQPGQSLTLIATANQGSEATYESGFVIDKFPISRPNLTFSTLTVSNMSPEDSSIYLCSVAPGPLEPQHFGDGTRLSIL.

This clone appeared once. This sequence joins TRBV5-1 and TRBJ2-4; 11 bases agree with TRBD2. With V trimmed by 4 bases and J by 4 bases, 4 bases remained unmatched. There are 15 residues in the CDR3. Germline V gene data show CDR1 as SGHRS and CDR2 as YFSETQ. The CDR3 reads CASSAGLAAKNIQYF. CDR3 nucleotides: TGCGCCAGCAGCGCGGGACTAGCGGCAAAAAACATTCAGTACTTC.

The CDR3 nucleotides read TGTGCCAGCAGCTCCCCGGGTCTAGATGAGAATGAGCAGTTCTTC. Translated: CASSSPGLDENEQFF. The V and J genes are TRBV7-3 and TRBJ2-1; unclear D gene. Germline V CDR1 and CDR2: SGHTA, FQGTGA. CDR3 length: 15 residues. The V gene lost 4 bases and the J gene lost 7 bases, with 17 bases spanning the gap.

J is TRBJ2-5 and V is TRBV2; D is possibly TRBD2 (5 bases). V was cut by 6 bases and J by 0 bases, with 5 bases left in between. The CDR3 is made up of 12 amino acids. In germline, CDR1 is SNHLY, CDR2 FYNNEI. The CDR3 reads CASSGNQETQYF. CDR3 in DNA: TGTGCCAGCAGCGGGAACCAAGAGACCCAGTACTTC. The full variable domain, in which reference TRBV2 and TRBJ2-5 provide the parts outside the CDR3, is EPEVTQTPSHQVTQMGQEVILRCVPISNHLYFYWYRQILGQKVEFLVSFYNNEISEKSEIFDDQFSVERPDGSNFTLKIRSTKLEDSAMYFCASSGNQETQYFGPGTRLLVL.

J is TRBJ2-3 and V is TRBV4-3; 7 bases map to TRBD1. With 3 bases clipped from V and 1 base from J, the junction kept 4 bases outside the gene matches. The CDR3 is made up of 15 amino acids. Germline V gene sequence: CDR1 LGHNA, CDR2 YSLEER. CDR3 residues: CASSQTGFGTDTQYF. For the CDR3, the DNA is TGCGCCAGCAGCCAGACAGGGTTTGGCACAGATACGCAGTATTTT.

The V and J genes are TRBV4-2 and TRBJ1-2, with D hard to call. The CDR3 spans 12 residues. Between the trimmed V and J ends, which lost 1 base and 0 bases, there was a span of 0 bases. CDR1 is LGHNA, CDR2 YNFKEQ, per germline. CDR3 in amino acids: CASSQANYGYTF. CDR3 DNA: TGTGCCAGCAGCCAAGCTAACTATGGCTACACCTTC.

DNA for the CDR3: TGCAGCGTTCGCTCGGGACAGCGCATCTATGGCTACACCTTC. Protein: CSVRSGQRIYGYTF. The chain carries TRBV29-1 and TRBJ1-2; 7 bases align to TRBD1. CDR3 length: 14 amino acids. The V gene end was trimmed by 5 bases and the J gene end by 4 bases; junction bases not matched to a gene: 10. Germline values: CDR1 SQVTM, CDR2 ANQGSEA.

The chain links TRBV10-1 to TRBJ2-1, with D possibly TRBD2 on 6 matching bases. The CDR3 spans 15 residues. From germline, CDR1 is WNHNN and CDR2 SYGVQD (reference sequence). V dropped 4 bases and J dropped 6 bases, with 16 bases sitting between them. The CDR3 DNA sequence: TGCGCCAGCAGTGGAGGCGGGATCGACGGCAATGAGCAGTTCTTC. This gives the protein CASSGGGIDGNEQFF.

The chain employs TRBV4-3 and TRBJ2-4, with D uncertain. CDR1 is LGHNA, CDR2 YSLEER, per germline. V lost 4 bases and J 5 bases, leaving 21 bases between the germline ends. The CDR3 is made up of 17 amino acids. The CDR3 coding sequence is TGCGCCAGCAGCCCCACCAAGGTCTGGGGATCCCAAAACATTCAGTACTTC. Protein sequence: CASSPTKVWGSQNIQYF.

This chain connects TRBV5-1 to TRBJ1-5; D might be TRBD1 (5 bases). V lost 3 bases to trimming and J lost 3 bases, with 22 bases between them. The CDR3 totals 18 residues. The germline CDR1 and CDR2 sequences are SGHRS and YFSETQ. CDR3: CASSYRDPRWVNNQPQHF. DNA of the CDR3: TGCGCCAGCAGCTACCGGGACCCGCGGTGGGTTAACAATCAGCCCCAGCATTTT.

This clone was detected once. The chain uses TRBV14 and TRBJ1-1; 10 positions agree with TRBD1. The CDR3 totals 15 residues. Germline CDR1 is SGHDN and CDR2 is FVKESK. V lost 2 bases, J lost 1 base, and 1 base stayed unmatched. CDR3 sequence reads: CASSQRTGGNTEAFF. In DNA form, the CDR3 reads TGTGCCAGCAGCCAACGGACAGGGGGGAACACTGAAGCTTTCTTT.

The V call is TRBV5-6, the J call TRBJ2-5; no firm D call. The germline CDR1 and CDR2 sequences are SGHDT and YYEEEE. The CDR3 consists of 11 residues. V lost 4 bases and J 7 bases, leaving 8 bases between the germline ends. CDR3 amino acids: CASSRSGTQYF. CDR3 in DNA: TGTGCCAGCAGCCGGAGTGGGACCCAGTACTTC.

The rearrangement links TRBV10-3 to TRBJ2-2; 8 nucleotides line up with TRBD1. CDR1 and CDR2 (germline): ENHRY, SYGVKD. The CDR3 covers 14 residues. V trimming: 4 bases; J trimming: 7 bases; junction bases outside the gene matches: 5. This CDR3 reads CAISVDRGGGELFF. The CDR3 nucleotides are TGTGCCATCAGTGTCGACAGGGGCGGCGGGGAGCTGTTTTTT.

The genes are TRBV9 and TRBJ2-7, with D perhaps being TRBD1 or TRBD2 (6 bases each). This CDR3 has 16 amino acids. Germline-derived CDR1 and CDR2 are SGDLS and YYNGEE. V was trimmed by 2 bases and J by 1 base, leaving 16 bases between them. The chain's CDR3 is CASSVDGGGTSYEQYF. The DNA of the CDR3 is TGTGCCAGCAGCGTCGATGGGGGCGGGACTTCCTACGAGCAGTACTTC.